These 7 T cell receptor beta chains share one sample of origin, sequenced in a study of T-cell memory formation after mild COVID-19. From the 5' RACE reads, TCRdb called clonotypes with MiXCR, one entry per CDR3 protein. This sample carries fewer than 450,000 distinct CDR3 sequences, 20% to 25% of them seen once, and the ten largest clones take under 15%. The sample comprised PBMCs or a T cell subset sorted from them (not recorded which). Source of these receptors: an adult woman who had mild COVID-19 (a few samples of this study predate the infection). Cell type and time point are not known.

The chain employs TRBV18 and TRBJ2-1; no clear D gene. The CDR3 is made up of 16 amino acids. Deletions cut 2 bases from V and 2 bases from J, with 13 bases between. Germline values: CDR1 KGHSH, CDR2 LQKENI. The DNA of the CDR3 is TGTGCCAGCTCACCATTAGGGCCACCAACCTACAATGAGCAGTTCTTC. Amino acids: CASSPLGPPTYNEQFF. Supplemented by reference TRBV18 and TRBJ2-1, the full variable domain reads NAGVMQNPRHLVRRRGQEARLRCSPMKGHSHVYWYRQLPEEGLKFMVYLQKENIIDESGMPKERFSAEFPKEGPSILRIQQVVRGDSAAYFCASSPLGPPTYNEQFFGPGTRLTVL.

The genes are TRBV7-9 and TRBJ1-1; D perhaps matches TRBD1 (5 bases). The germline CDR1 and CDR2 sequences are SEHNR and FQNEAQ (reference sequence). Trimming removed 1 base at V and 4 bases at J, with 13 bases between. The CDR3 runs 15 residues. This CDR3 reads CASSLENAGSTEAFF. Here the CDR3 DNA reads TGTGCCAGCAGCTTAGAAAATGCAGGGAGCACTGAAGCTTTCTTT.

The CDR3 bases are TGTGCCAGCAGCCAAGATCCATCCGGGAGAGGTACTCGGTACCAAGAGACCCAGTACTTC. Residues: CASSQDPSGRGTRYQETQYF. This chain connects TRBV4-2 to TRBJ2-5; maybe TRBD2 (6 bases). The CDR3 covers 20 residues. Trimming stripped 0 bases from V and 0 bases from J, with 23 bases between. CDR1 and CDR2 (germline): LGHNA, YNFKEQ.

The gene calls are TRBV18 and TRBJ2-7; 8 bases map to TRBD2. Germline loops: CDR1 KGHSH, CDR2 LQKENI. Unmatched junction bases numbered 4, after V lost 2 bases and J lost 4 bases. This CDR3 has 14 amino acids. The CDR3 spells CASSPGGGPYEQYF. The DNA for the CDR3 is TGTGCCAGCTCACCAGGCGGGGGGCCTTACGAGCAGTACTTC. The full variable domain, rest sourced from reference TRBV18 and TRBJ2-7, is NAGVMQNPRHLVRRRGQEARLRCSPMKGHSHVYWYRQLPEEGLKFMVYLQKENIIDESGMPKERFSAEFPKEGPSILRIQQVVRGDSAAYFCASSPGGGPYEQYFGPGTRLTVT.

The gene calls are TRBV6-5 and TRBJ2-3; D is possibly TRBD1 (6 bases). Germline assignment: CDR1 MNHEY and CDR2 SVGAGI. The V end lost 6 bases, the J end lost 6 bases, and 22 bases lay between the germline ends. This CDR3 is 16 amino acids long. DNA for the CDR3: TGTGCCAGCAGCCGCGGTGGCGTGGGGGCCGTGGATACGCAGTATTTT. Protein: CASSRGGVGAVDTQYF.

A few counts support this clonotype. The chain carries TRBV12-3 or TRBV12-4 and TRBJ2-5; unclear D gene. Trimming took 5 bases from V and 6 from J, leaving 25 bases between them. The CDR3 consists of 17 residues. CDR3 region: CASSGSLLSRTGQTQYF. As DNA, the CDR3 is TGTGCCAGCAGTGGCAGTTTACTCAGCAGGACCGGTCAGACCCAGTACTTC.

The rearrangement uses TRBV20-1 and TRBJ2-7, with 9 bases that match TRBD1. The CDR3 is 16 residues long. The germline gives CDR1 DFQATT, CDR2 SNEGSKA (reference sequence). After removal of 3 bases from V and 5 bases from J, the junction contained 14 bases not matched to a gene. CDR3 sequence (DNA): TGCAGTGCTAGTAGGAATAAAGGACAGGGGTTTCACGAGCAGTACTTC. Protein product: CSASRNKGQGFHEQYF.